This TCR beta chain was identified in a study of blood T cell repertoires in COVID-19. V lost 3 bases and J lost 5; bases outside the gene matches: 4. The CDR3 covers 15 residues. Germline V gene sequence: CDR1 SEHNR, CDR2 FQNEAQ (reference sequence). Repertoires were generated with immunoSEQ multiplex PCR, while TCRdb's copy carries only in-frame clones and drops some. The sample has roughly 300,000 clones; 70% to 90% are singletons. The sample taken for sequencing was PBMCs or T cells enriched from blood (not recorded which). This chain connects TRBV7-9 to TRBJ2-3; 11 bases match TRBD1. This clonotype originated in a woman aged 30 to 39 who had recovered from COVID-19. CDR3 in DNA: TGTGCCAGCAGCTTCGGGGGACAGGGGGGAGATACGCAGTATTTT. Its translation is CASSFGGQGGDTQYF.